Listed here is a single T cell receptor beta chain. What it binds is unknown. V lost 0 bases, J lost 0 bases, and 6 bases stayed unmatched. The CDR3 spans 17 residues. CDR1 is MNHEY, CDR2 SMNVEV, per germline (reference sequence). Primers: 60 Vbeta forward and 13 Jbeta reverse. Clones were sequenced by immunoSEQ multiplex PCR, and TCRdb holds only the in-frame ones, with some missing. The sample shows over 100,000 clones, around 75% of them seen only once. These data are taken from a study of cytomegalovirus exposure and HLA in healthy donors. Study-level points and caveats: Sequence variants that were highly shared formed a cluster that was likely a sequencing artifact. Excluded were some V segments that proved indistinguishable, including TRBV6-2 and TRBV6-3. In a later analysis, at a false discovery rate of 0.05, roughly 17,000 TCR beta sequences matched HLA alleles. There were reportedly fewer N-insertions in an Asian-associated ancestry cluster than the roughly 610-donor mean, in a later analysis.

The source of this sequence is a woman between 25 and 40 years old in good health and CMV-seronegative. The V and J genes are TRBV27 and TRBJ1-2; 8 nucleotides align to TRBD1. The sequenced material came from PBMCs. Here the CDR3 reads CASSLSGQGATNYGYTF. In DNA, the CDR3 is TGTGCCAGCAGTTTATCTGGGCAGGGGGCTACTAACTATGGCTACACCTTC.